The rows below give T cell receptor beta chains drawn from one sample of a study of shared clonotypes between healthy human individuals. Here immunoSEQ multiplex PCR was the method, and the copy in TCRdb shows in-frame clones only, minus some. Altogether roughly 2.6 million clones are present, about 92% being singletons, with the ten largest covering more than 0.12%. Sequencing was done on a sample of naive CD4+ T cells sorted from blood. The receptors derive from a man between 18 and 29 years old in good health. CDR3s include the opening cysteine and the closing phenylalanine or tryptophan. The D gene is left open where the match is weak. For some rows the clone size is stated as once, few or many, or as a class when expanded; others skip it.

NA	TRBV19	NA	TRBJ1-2	TGTGCCAGTAGGCCTGAACAGGGTACGGCTAACTATGGCTACACCTTC	CASRPEQGTANYGYTF
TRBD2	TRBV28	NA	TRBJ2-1	TGTGCCAGCATGGCACTAGCGGGGGGCCGCTCCTACAATGAGCAGTTCTTC	CASMALAGGRSYNEQFF
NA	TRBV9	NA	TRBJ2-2	TGTGCCAGCAGCGGTTCCCGGGGCCGCGGCGGGGAGCTGTTTTTT	CASSGSRGRGGELFF
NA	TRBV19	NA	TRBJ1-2	TGTGCCAGCCACAACCGCGGGAACGCCTATGGCTACACCTTC	CASHNRGNAYGYTF
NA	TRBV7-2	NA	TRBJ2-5	TGTGCCAGCAGCTTAGACCCAGGCCTGCTCCAAGAGACCCAGTACTTC	CASSLDPGLLQETQYF
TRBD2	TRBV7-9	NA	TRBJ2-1	TGTGCCAGCAGCTTACGGGGCCTAGCGGATTCCTACAATGAGCAGTTCTTC	CASSLRGLADSYNEQFF
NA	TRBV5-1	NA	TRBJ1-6	TGCGCCAGCAACGCAGGGGATAATTCACCCCTCCACTTT	CASNAGDNSPLHF
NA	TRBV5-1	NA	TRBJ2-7	TGCGCCAGCAGCTTGGAACAGAAGTCGCGCGAGCAGTACTTC	CASSLEQKSREQYF
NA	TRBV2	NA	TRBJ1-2	TGTGCCAGCAGTGAAAGGCAGGCCCCTAACTATGGCTACACCTTC	CASSERQAPNYGYTF
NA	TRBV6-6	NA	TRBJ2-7	TGTGCCAGCAGTAGGGCAGGCGAGCAGTACTTC	CASSRAGEQYF
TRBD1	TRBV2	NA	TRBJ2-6	TGTGCCGGGGACAGGGACATCTCTGGGGCCAACGTCCTGACTTTC	CAGDRDISGANVLTF
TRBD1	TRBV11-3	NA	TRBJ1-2	TGTGCCAGCAGCTTGCACCGCCGGGACAGGAACTATGGCTACACCTTC	CASSLHRRDRNYGYTF
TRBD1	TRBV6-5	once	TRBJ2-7	TGTGCCAGCAGGAGGACAGGGGGAGTTTACGAGCAGTACTTC	CASRRTGGVYEQYF
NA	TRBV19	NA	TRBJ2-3	TGTGCCAGTAGTTCAGCGGTACTTCGGGCGCAGTATTTT	CASSSAVLRAQYF
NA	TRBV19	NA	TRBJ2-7	TGTGCCAGTAGTATATCGGGGACACAGATCTCCTACGAGCAGTACTTC	CASSISGTQISYEQYF
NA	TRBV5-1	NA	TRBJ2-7	TGCGCCAGCAGCTTGACGGCGGGGGCGTACGAGCAGTACTTC	CASSLTAGAYEQYF
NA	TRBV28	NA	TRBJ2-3	TGTGCCAGCAGTTTGGCGACCACAGATACGCAGTATTTT	CASSLATTDTQYF
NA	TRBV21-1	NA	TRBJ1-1	TGTGCCAGCAGCAAAGAGATCGACAGGGTTCAGACCACTGAAGCTTTCTTT	CASSKEIDRVQTTEAFF
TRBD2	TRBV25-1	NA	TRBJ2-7	TGTGCCAGCAGTGAAGCCCCATTCGGCGGGAGGCCCAACGAGCAGTACTTC	CASSEAPFGGRPNEQYF
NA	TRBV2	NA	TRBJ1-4	TGTGCCAGCACTCTTGTATCGGAAAAACTGTTTTTT	CASTLVSEKLFF
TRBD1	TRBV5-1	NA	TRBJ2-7	TGCGCCAGCAACCCCGGTTGGGGACAGAGGACCTACGAGCAGTACTTC	CASNPGWGQRTYEQYF
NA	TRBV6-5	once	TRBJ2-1	TGTGCCAGCAGTTCCCAGGGTTGGGGGCAGTTCTTC	CASSSQGWGQFF
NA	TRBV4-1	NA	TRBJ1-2	TGCGCCAGCAGCCAAGAAGGGGCAGGAAAAAACTATGGCTACACCTTC	CASSQEGAGKNYGYTF
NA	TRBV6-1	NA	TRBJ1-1	TGTGCCAGCAGAGCACCGGGAAGGCCCTTTTCTGGAGCTTTCTTT	CASRAPGRPFSGAFF